These 21 T cell receptor beta chains originate from one sample sequenced in a study of blood T cells in healthy people across ages. A sample-barcoded 5' primer and a J-beta primer mix were used in a second PCR of roughly 7 to 11 cycles. MiXCR, run by TCRdb on the 5' RACE reads, gives a single entry per CDR3 protein. The sample carries hundreds of thousands of distinct CDR3 sequences, 60% to 80% recorded once. The sample taken for sequencing was blood. The receptor set was obtained from a man aged 30-40 years in good health.

The chain carries TRBV7-9 and TRBJ2-6; 7 positions match TRBD2. The J segment lost 0 bases and the V segment lost 5 bases, leaving 7 bases of the junction unmatched. Germline CDR1 and CDR2: SEHNR and FQNEAQ (reference sequence). The CDR3 is made up of 17 amino acids. CDR3 DNA: TGTGCCAGCAGCCGGGGGGAGCTGTTCTCTGGGGCCAACGTCCTGACTTTC. Encoded protein: CASSRGELFSGANVLTF. The variable domain in full, with the rest retrieved from reference TRBV7-9 and TRBJ2-6, is DTGVSQNPRHKITKRGQNVTFRCDPISEHNRLYWYRQTLGQGPEFLTYFQNEAQLEKSRLLSDRFSAERPKGSFSTLEIQRTEQGDSAMYLCASSRGELFSGANVLTFGAGSRLTVL.

The chain links TRBV12-3 or TRBV12-4 to TRBJ2-2; 7 positions agree with TRBD1. The CDR3 is 15 residues long. V was pared by 3 bases and J by 5 bases, with 6 bases of the junction left unmatched. CDR3 nucleotide sequence: TGTGCCAGCAGTTTCCCAGGGGGACGGACCGGGGAGCTGTTTTTT. It is translated as CASSFPGGRTGELFF.

The genes are TRBV7-2 and TRBJ2-5; possibly TRBD2 for D (6 bases). This CDR3 has 13 amino acids. V lost 4 bases, J lost 4 bases, and 10 bases lay in between. Germline CDR1 SGHTA, CDR2 FQGNSA. The chain's CDR3 is CASSWRAGETQYF. The CDR3 DNA follows: TGTGCCAGCAGCTGGAGGGCAGGAGAGACCCAGTACTTC.

The chain combines TRBV6-4 with TRBJ2-1, with TRBD2 matching 10 bases. The CDR3 consists of 15 residues. V trimming: 4 bases; J trimming: 8 bases; junction bases outside the gene matches: 8. Germline CDR1 and CDR2: MRHNA and SNTAGT. In DNA, the CDR3 is TGTGCCAGCAGTGTCGGAACTAGCGGGGCGGATGAGCAGTTCTTC. Its translation is CASSVGTSGADEQFF.

J is TRBJ1-4 and V is TRBV4-2; weak D call: TRBD1 (5 bases). V was clipped by 1 base and J by 4 bases, with 10 bases between them. This CDR3 has 15 amino acids. Germline-derived CDR1 and CDR2 are LGHNA and YNFKEQ. CDR3 sequence: CASSQGGVLNEKLFF. The CDR3 DNA sequence: TGTGCCAGCAGCCAAGGAGGGGTCCTTAATGAAAAACTGTTTTTT.

With respect to this clonotype: A read error may produce the germline difference seen at one junction end. This chain connects TRBV28 to TRBJ1-2; D is unresolved. Germline loops: CDR1 MDHEN, CDR2 SYDVKM. CDR3 length equals 13 residues. The CDR3: CASREETNFGYTF. The CDR3 DNA follows: TGTGCCAGCAGAGAGGAAACGAACTTTGGCTACACCTTC.

In this sample, this clonotype turned up a few times. In nucleotides, the CDR3 is TGCGCCAGCAGCCTCCCACCGGCGGGGGGGGTAGCAGATACGCAGTATTTT. Its translation: CASSLPPAGGVADTQYF. The gene calls are TRBV4-3 and TRBJ2-3, with 9 nucleotides matching TRBD2. The CDR3 extends over 17 amino acids. Germline values: CDR1 LGHNA, CDR2 YSLEER. The ends lost 4 bases at V and 4 bases at J; junction bases unmatched: 12.

This clonotype has only a few counts. The chain is built from TRBV29-1 and TRBJ2-7, with D tentatively TRBD1 or TRBD2 (5 bases each). CDR1 SQVTM and CDR2 ANQGSEA come from the germline V gene. CDR3 length: 15 residues. Trimming removed 4 bases from V and 6 bases from J, with 22 bases in between. The chain's CDR3 is CSVGLGTPYGAEQYF. The CDR3 DNA sequence: TGCAGCGTTGGGTTGGGGACCCCCTACGGGGCCGAGCAGTACTTC.

The genes are TRBV27 and TRBJ2-7; 7 bases fit TRBD1. The V and J ends lost 1 base and 0 bases, in that order; junction bases with no gene match: 12. The CDR3 consists of 18 residues. Per the germline V gene, CDR1 is MNHEY and CDR2 is SMNVEV (reference sequence). The CDR3 protein is CASSLYPHDRASSYEQYF. The DNA of the CDR3 is TGTGCCAGCAGTTTATATCCCCATGACAGGGCTTCCTCCTACGAGCAGTACTTC.

This clonotype was seen a few times. The genes are TRBV5-1 and TRBJ1-2; 7 positions agree with TRBD1. The CDR3 covers 14 residues. CDR1 and CDR2 from the germline V gene are SGHRS and YFSETQ. Germline trimming cut 4 bases from V and 8 bases from J; bases unmatched to any gene: 11. The CDR3 nucleotides are TGCGCCAGCAGCGTCGACAGGGAGATCGTAGGCTACACCTTC. This codes for CASSVDREIVGYTF.

The rearrangement uses TRBV6-6 and TRBJ2-7, with 10 bases aligning to TRBD1. Germline V gives CDR1 MNHNY, CDR2 SVGAGI (reference sequence). The CDR3 runs 16 residues. V gave up 5 bases and J gave up 6 bases; unmatched junction bases: 13. For the CDR3, the DNA is TGTGCCAGCAGTGAGATCGGACAGGGGGGTATCGGCGAGCAGTACTTC. Protein sequence: CASSEIGQGGIGEQYF.

In this sample, this clonotype turned up a few times. This sequence joins TRBV6-2 or TRBV6-3 and TRBJ2-3; 7 bases are a match to TRBD2. Per the germline V gene, CDR1 is MNHEY and CDR2 is SVGEGT. Trimming removed 2 bases from V and 0 bases from J; junction bases left unmatched: 8. The CDR3 loop spans 17 amino acids. The CDR3: CASSYPSSGSSTDTQYF. The CDR3 bases are TGTGCCAGCAGTTACCCCTCTAGCGGATCTAGCACAGATACGCAGTATTTT.

V and J are TRBV4-2 and TRBJ1-2; D remains unclear. The V end lost 1 base, the J end lost 0 bases, and 12 bases lay between the germline ends. The germline V gene encodes CDR1 LGHNA and CDR2 YNFKEQ. The CDR3 has 16 amino acids. Written as DNA, the CDR3 is TGTGCCAGCAGCCAAGGAGGCAGGTTAGCTAACTATGGCTACACCTTC. Protein: CASSQGGRLANYGYTF.

The chain combines TRBV3-1 with TRBJ2-7; D may be TRBD1 or TRBD2 (5 bases each). The better agreement between TRBJ2-5 and the DNA end casts doubt on the J call. Germline V gene lookup returns CDR1 LGHDT and CDR2 YNNKEL (reference sequence). The CDR3 length is 15 residues. Written as DNA, the CDR3 is TGTGCCAGCAGCCAAGACCGTCGGGGCCCAGTGACCCAGTACTTC. It specifies CASSQDRRGPVTQYF.

This clonotype was seen only a few times. J is TRBJ1-2 and V is TRBV29-1; D gene ambiguous. The germline gives CDR1 SQVTM, CDR2 ANQGSEA. With 7 bases removed from V and 0 bases from J, the gap between germline ends came to 9 bases. The CDR3 covers 12 residues. CDR3 nucleotide sequence: TGCAGCGGTCTAGAGACTAACTATGGCTACACCTTC. This codes for CSGLETNYGYTF.

The CDR3 protein is CASKAGHFYEQYF. CDR3 in DNA: TGTGCCAGCAAAGCGGGACATTTCTACGAGCAGTACTTC. The chain is built from TRBV28 and TRBJ2-7; tentatively, D is TRBD2 (7 bases). The CDR3 sequence is 13 residues long. Germline CDR1 MDHEN, CDR2 SYDVKM. Trimming removed 7 bases from V and 3 bases from J, with 13 bases in between.

The chain has TRBV7-3 and TRBJ2-1; D perhaps matches TRBD2 (7 bases). Germline values: CDR1 SGHTA, CDR2 FQGTGA. The CDR3 is made up of 14 amino acids. V lost 5 bases, J lost 7 bases, and 15 bases lay in between. CDR3: CASSPGGPGNEQFF. The DNA of the CDR3 is TGTGCCAGCAGCCCCGGGGGGCCGGGGAATGAGCAGTTCTTC.

This clonotype was seen more than once but under ten times. The J gene is TRBJ2-6, the V gene TRBV19, with unresolved D. Germline-derived CDR1 and CDR2 are LNHDA and SQIVND (reference sequence). V was cut by 3 bases and J by 4 bases, with 4 bases left in between. This CDR3 has 13 amino acids. The CDR3 sequence is CASSIQGANVLTF. CDR3 bases: TGTGCCAGTAGTATCCAGGGGGCCAACGTCCTGACTTTC.

Concerning this clonotype: The junction shows a germline mismatch at one end, possibly a read error. The chain carries TRBV7-2 and TRBJ2-3; tentatively, D is TRBD1 or TRBD2 (6 bases each). There are 15 residues in the CDR3. The germline CDR1 and CDR2 sequences are SGHTA and FQGNSA. The CDR3 spells CASSLEGGFTETQYF. CDR3 nucleotide sequence: TGTGCCAGCAGCTTAGAAGGGGGGTTCACAGAGACGCAGTATTTT.

With regard to this clonotype: A much larger clonotype is one base distant, so this may be a read error. CDR3 sequence: CSAQTQGAIYEQYF. CDR3 coding DNA: TGCAGTGCCCAGACCCAGGGGGCGATCTACGAGCAGTACTTC. This rearrangement joins TRBV20-1 to TRBJ2-4, with 8 bases matching TRBD1. The J call may be incorrect, as the DNA end agrees better with TRBJ2-7. This CDR3 region has 14 residues. Germline CDR1 is DFQATT and CDR2 is SNEGSKA (reference sequence).

The rearrangement links TRBV24-1 to TRBJ2-3, with no clear D. CDR1 and CDR2 (germline): KGHDR, SFDVKD. This CDR3 has 15 residues. Deletions cut 3 bases from V and 6 bases from J, with 15 bases between. The CDR3 region is CATSDHGSADDTQYF. CDR3 sequence (DNA): TGTGCCACCAGTGATCATGGGTCCGCAGACGATACGCAGTATTTT.